This TCR beta chain is drawn from a study of cytomegalovirus exposure and HLA in healthy donors. The study's findings and limits: Associated with cytomegalovirus, according to the listing, were 150 to 200 TCR beta chains.

CDR1 and CDR2 (germline): SNHLY, FYNNEI. Trimming shortened V by 6 bases and J by 2 bases, and 10 bases separated the two germline ends. The CDR3 extends over 13 amino acids. Researchers ran the PCR with 60 Vbeta and 13 Jbeta primers. TCRdb keeps only in-frame clones here, not all; method: immunoSEQ multiplex PCR. This sample has some 150,000 clones, with around 60% found just once. A word on this clone: Its antigen is not identified.

The sequenced sample was PBMCs. The chain recombines TRBV2 with TRBJ1-1; tentative D call: TRBD1 (5 bases). This clonotype originated in a woman aged 60 to 75 in good health and CMV-seropositive. The CDR3 DNA is TGTGCCAGCAGGAGACAGTTCAACACTGAAGCTTTCTTT. Translation gives CASRRQFNTEAFF.